Listed below are T cell receptor beta chains from one sample, sequenced in a study of cytomegalovirus exposure and HLA in healthy donors. Generated by immunoSEQ multiplex PCR, the TCRdb table keeps only in-frame clones and is missing some. This sample yields about 170,000 clones, of which approximately 73% are seen a single time; approximately 5.4% belongs to the top ten. The sample consisted of PBMCs. All receptors come from a woman between 18 and 29 years old in good health and CMV-seropositive. Both conserved end residues are part of each CDR3. A D gene is named only where the DNA matches it firmly. Clone size is not always given. Where it is, it says once, few, many or a class for expanded clones.

>TRBD1|TRBJ2-7|15|.|TRBV5-1
TGCGCCAGCAGCTACCGACAGGGGGTTTCCTACGAGCAGTACTTC
CASSYRQGVSYEQYF
>.|TRBJ1-3|15|.|TRBV30
TGTGCCTGGAGTGCCGGTAGGGGTTACGGAAACACCATATATTTT
CAWSAGRGYGNTIYF
>.|TRBJ2-2|16|few|TRBV18
TGTGCCAGCTCACCCATCTTCGGGGATAGTACCGGGGAGCTGTTTTTT
CASSPIFGDSTGELFF
>TRBD1|TRBJ1-4|16|.|TRBV7-9
TGTGCCAGCAGCCCAGTGGAGGGGACAGGGAATGAAAAACTGTTTTTT
CASSPVEGTGNEKLFF
>.|TRBJ2-3|15|.|TRBV6-1
TGTGCCAGCAGTGACAGACTAGGACAGGCAGATACGCAGTATTTT
CASSDRLGQADTQYF
>TRBD2|TRBJ2-1|17|.|TRBV4-2
TGTGCCAGCAGCCAGTCCGTAGCGGGTAGCTCCTACAATGAGCAGTTCTTC
CASSQSVAGSSYNEQFF
>TRBD2|TRBJ2-2|15|.|TRBV25-1
TGTGCCAGCATCGATAGCGGGGGGGCAACGGGGGAGCTGTTTTTT
CASIDSGGATGELFF
>.|TRBJ2-5|14|.|TRBV9
TGTGCCAGCAGCCCCCTCCCGGGTCAAGAGACCCAGTACTTC
CASSPLPGQETQYF
>.|TRBJ2-7|12|.|TRBV27
TGTGCCAGCAGTGGGGGGAACTACGAGCAGTACTTC
CASSGGNYEQYF
>.|TRBJ2-7|13|.|TRBV2
TGTGCCAGCAGTGACGGTGTAACAGGGGAGCAGTACTTC
CASSDGVTGEQYF
>.|TRBJ1-2|14|.|TRBV18
TGTGCCAGCTCACCAGGACAGCGGTCACTTGGCTACACCTTC
CASSPGQRSLGYTF
>TRBD1|TRBJ1-2|16|.|TRBV6-6
TGTGCCAGCAGTCGCCCCCTGACAGGGGTGAAGAATGGCTACACCTTC
CASSRPLTGVKNGYTF
>TRBD2|TRBJ2-1|16|once|TRBV5-4
TGTGCCAGCAGCTTGATCACTAGCGGGGGCGCGGGGGAGCAGTTCTTC
CASSLITSGGAGEQFF
>.|TRBJ2-5|13|.|TRBV7-9
TGTGCCAGCACCGCCCAGGGGCGGGAGACCCAGTACTTC
CASTAQGRETQYF
>.|TRBJ2-1|15|.|TRBV13
TGTGCCAGCAGCTTAAGAAGGCAGCGAGCGAATGAGCAGTTCTTC
CASSLRRQRANEQFF
>.|TRBJ1-3|15|few|TRBV9
TGTGCCAGCAGCACTGGGAGCGGCCCTGGAAACACCATATATTTT
CASSTGSGPGNTIYF
>.|TRBJ1-1|15|.|TRBV12-5
TGTGCTAGTGGTTTGGTACTGGGACAGAACACTGAAGCTTTCTTT
CASGLVLGQNTEAFF
>.|TRBJ1-1|14|few|TRBV7-2
TGTGCCAGCAGCCCGTTTGCAGGGCAGGGCGAAGCTTTCTTT
CASSPFAGQGEAFF
>.|TRBJ2-1|14|.|TRBV7-9
TGTGCCAGCAGCTCGCAGGGTTTTGGAGATGAGCAGTTCTTC
CASSSQGFGDEQFF
>TRBD1|TRBJ2-3|16|.|TRBV29-1
TGCAGCGTTCGCCGTCGGACAGGGGATAGCCGAGGTACGCAGTATTTT
CSVRRRTGDSRGTQYF
>.|TRBJ1-1|12|few|TRBV6-5
TGTGCCAGCAGGTCCTGGGGGGCTGAAGCTTTCTTT
CASRSWGAEAFF
>.|TRBJ1-2|13|.|TRBV19
TGTGCCAGTAGTGCGTACAGGACCGATGGCTACACCTTC
CASSAYRTDGYTF
>TRBD1|TRBJ2-3|15|.|TRBV5-5
TGTGCCAGCAGCCTGGGGACAGCTAGCACAGATACGCAGTATTTT
CASSLGTASTDTQYF
>.|TRBJ2-7|16|few|TRBV30
TGTGCCTGGATCGACAACCCCGGGGGTTCCTCCTACGAGCAGTACTTC
CAWIDNPGGSSYEQYF
>.|TRBJ2-2|15|.|TRBV5-5
TGTGCCAGCAGCTTGCTTCAGGGGAGCACCGGGGAGCTGTTTTTT
CASSLLQGSTGELFF
>.|TRBJ1-6|14|.|TRBV10-3
TGTGCCATCAGTCCGGCCCTTGGGGGGTCACCCCTCCACTTT
CAISPALGGSPLHF
>TRBD2|TRBJ2-7|17|.|TRBV5-1
TGCGCCAGCAGCTTGGAGGGGACTAGCGGGGGGAATAGCGAGCAGTACTTC
CASSLEGTSGGNSEQYF
>.|TRBJ2-5|12|.|TRBV19
TGTGCCAGTAGTAGAAACGGGGAGACCCAGTACTTC
CASSRNGETQYF